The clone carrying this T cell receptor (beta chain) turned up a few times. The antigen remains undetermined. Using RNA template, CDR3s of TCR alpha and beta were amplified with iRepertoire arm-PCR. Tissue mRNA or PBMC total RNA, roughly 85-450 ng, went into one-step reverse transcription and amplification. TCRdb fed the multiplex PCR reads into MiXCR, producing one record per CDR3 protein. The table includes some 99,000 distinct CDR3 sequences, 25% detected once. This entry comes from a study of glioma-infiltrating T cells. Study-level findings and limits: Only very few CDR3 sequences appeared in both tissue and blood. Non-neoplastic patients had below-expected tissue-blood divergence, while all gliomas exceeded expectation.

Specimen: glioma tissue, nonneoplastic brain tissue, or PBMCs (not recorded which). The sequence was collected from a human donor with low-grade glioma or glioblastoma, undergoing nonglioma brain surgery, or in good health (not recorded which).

The CDR3 protein is CSVLRHLNTGELFF. The CDR3 nucleotides read TGCAGCGTTCTCCGACACCTGAACACCGGGGAGCTGTTTTTT. The chain recombines TRBV29-1 with TRBJ2-2; D gene ambiguous. The CDR3 extends over 14 amino acids. The ends were cut back, 5 bases at V and 1 base at J, with 11 bases in the middle. The germline CDR1 and CDR2 sequences are SQVTM and ANQGSEA.